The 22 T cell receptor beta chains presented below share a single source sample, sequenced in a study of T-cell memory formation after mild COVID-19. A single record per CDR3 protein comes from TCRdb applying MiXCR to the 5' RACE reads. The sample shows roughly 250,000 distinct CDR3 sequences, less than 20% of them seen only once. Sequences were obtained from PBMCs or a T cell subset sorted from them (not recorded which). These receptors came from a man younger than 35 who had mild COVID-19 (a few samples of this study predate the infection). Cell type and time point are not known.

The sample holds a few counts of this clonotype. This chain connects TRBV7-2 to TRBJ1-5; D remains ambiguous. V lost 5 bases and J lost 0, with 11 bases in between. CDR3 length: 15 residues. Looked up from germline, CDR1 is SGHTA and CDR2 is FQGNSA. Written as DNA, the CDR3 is TGTGCCAGCAGCCCGAGGACGGCTAGCAATCAGCCCCAGCATTTT. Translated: CASSPRTASNQPQHF.

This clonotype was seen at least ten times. This CDR3 reads CASRQGITEAFF. The CDR3 region has the DNA TGTGCCAGCAGACAGGGTATCACTGAAGCTTTCTTT. The chain has TRBV12-3 or TRBV12-4 and TRBJ1-1; the D gene is possibly TRBD1 (6 bases). V was trimmed by 6 bases and J by 4 bases, leaving 9 bases between them. The CDR3 spans 12 residues.

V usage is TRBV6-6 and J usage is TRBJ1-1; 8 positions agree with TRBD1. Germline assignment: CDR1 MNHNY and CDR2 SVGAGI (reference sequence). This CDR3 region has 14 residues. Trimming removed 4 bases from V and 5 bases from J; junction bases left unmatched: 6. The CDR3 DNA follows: TGTGCCAGCAGTTCCTGGACAGGGAAAACTGAAGCTTTCTTT. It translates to CASSSWTGKTEAFF.

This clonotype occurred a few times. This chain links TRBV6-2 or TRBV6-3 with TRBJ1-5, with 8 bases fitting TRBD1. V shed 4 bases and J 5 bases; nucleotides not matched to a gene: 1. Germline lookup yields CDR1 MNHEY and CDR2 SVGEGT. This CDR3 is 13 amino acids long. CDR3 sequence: CASSWTGYQPQHF. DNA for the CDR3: TGTGCCAGCAGTTGGACAGGGTATCAGCCCCAGCATTTT.

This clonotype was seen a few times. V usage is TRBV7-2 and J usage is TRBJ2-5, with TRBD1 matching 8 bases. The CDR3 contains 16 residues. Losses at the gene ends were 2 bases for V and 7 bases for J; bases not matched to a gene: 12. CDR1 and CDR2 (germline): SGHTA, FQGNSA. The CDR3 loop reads CASSLSPPDRVGTQYF. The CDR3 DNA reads TGTGCCAGCAGCTTATCACCGCCGGACAGGGTTGGGACCCAGTACTTC.

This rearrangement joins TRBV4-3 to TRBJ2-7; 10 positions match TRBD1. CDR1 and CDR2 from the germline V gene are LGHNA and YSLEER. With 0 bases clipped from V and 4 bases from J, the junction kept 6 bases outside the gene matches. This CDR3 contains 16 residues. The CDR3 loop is CASSQEMTGGRYEQYF. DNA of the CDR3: TGCGCCAGCAGCCAAGAAATGACAGGGGGCCGTTACGAGCAGTACTTC.

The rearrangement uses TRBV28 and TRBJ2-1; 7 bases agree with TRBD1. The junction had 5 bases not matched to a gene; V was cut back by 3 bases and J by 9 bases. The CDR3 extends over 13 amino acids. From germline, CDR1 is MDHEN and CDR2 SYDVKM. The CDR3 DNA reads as TGTGCCAGCAGTTTCTCCCAGGGGGTTGAGCAGTTCTTC. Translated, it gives CASSFSQGVEQFF.

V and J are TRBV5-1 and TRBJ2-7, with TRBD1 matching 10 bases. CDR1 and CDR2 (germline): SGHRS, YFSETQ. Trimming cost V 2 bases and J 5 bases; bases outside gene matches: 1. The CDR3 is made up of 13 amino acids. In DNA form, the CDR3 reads TGCGCCAGCAGCTTTGGGACAGGGGACGAGCAGTACTTC. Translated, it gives CASSFGTGDEQYF. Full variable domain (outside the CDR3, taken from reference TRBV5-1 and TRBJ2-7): KAGVTQTPRYLIKTRGQQVTLSCSPISGHRSVSWYQQTPGQGLQFLFEYFSETQRNKGNFPGRFSGRQFSNSRSEMNVSTLELGDSALYLCASSFGTGDEQYFGPGTRLTVT.

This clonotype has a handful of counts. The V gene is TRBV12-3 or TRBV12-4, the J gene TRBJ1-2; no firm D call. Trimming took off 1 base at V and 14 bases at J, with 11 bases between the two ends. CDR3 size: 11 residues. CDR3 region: CASSLGVSGTF. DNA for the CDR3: TGTGCCAGCAGTTTAGGAGTTTCTGGGACCTTC.

The CDR3 protein is CASSRNRASNQPQHF. In DNA, the CDR3 is TGCGCCAGCAGCCGAAACAGGGCCAGCAATCAGCCCCAGCATTTT. The chain couples TRBV4-3 to TRBJ1-5; D is perhaps TRBD1 (6 bases). The V end was cut by 4 bases, the J end by 1 base, with 11 bases between. Germline assignment: CDR1 LGHNA and CDR2 YSLEER. The CDR3 covers 15 residues.

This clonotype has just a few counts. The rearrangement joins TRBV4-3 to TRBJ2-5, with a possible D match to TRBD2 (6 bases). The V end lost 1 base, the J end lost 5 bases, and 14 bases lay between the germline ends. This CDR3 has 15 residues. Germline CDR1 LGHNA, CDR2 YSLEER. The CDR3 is CASSQGGDRVETQYF. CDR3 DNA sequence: TGCGCCAGCAGCCAAGGGGGGGATCGAGTTGAGACCCAGTACTTC.

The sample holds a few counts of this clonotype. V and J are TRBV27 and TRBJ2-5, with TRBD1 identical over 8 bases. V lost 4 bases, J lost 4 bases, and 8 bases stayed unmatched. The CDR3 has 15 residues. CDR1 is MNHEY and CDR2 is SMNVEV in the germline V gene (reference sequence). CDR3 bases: TGTGCCAGCAGTTCCCATAGAGACAGGGGAGAGACCCAGTACTTC. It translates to CASSSHRDRGETQYF.

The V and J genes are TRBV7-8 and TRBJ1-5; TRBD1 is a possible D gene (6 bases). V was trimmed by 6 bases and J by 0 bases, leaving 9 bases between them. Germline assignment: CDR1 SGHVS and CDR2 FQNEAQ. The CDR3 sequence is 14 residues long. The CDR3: CASREGHSNQPQHF. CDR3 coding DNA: TGTGCCAGCAGAGAGGGACATAGCAATCAGCCCCAGCATTTT.

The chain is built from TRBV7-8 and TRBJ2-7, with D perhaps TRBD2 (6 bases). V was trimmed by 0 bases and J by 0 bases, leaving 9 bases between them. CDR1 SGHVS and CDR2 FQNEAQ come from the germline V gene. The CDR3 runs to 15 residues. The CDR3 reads CASSLARESSYEQYF. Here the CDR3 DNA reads TGTGCCAGCAGCTTAGCTCGGGAGAGCTCCTACGAGCAGTACTTC. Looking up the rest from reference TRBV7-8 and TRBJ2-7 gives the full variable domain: GAGVSQSPRYKVAKRGQDVALRCDPISGHVSLFWYQQALGQGPEFLTYFQNEAQLDKSGLPSDRFFAERPEGSVSTLKIQRTQQEDSAVYLCASSLARESSYEQYFGPGTRLTVT.

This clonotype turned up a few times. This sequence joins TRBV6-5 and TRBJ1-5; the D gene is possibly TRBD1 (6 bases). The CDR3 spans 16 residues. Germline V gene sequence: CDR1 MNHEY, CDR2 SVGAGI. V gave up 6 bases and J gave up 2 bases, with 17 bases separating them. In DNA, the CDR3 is TGTGCCAGCAGCGACACGTCAGGGGTGGGCAATCAGCCCCAGCATTTT. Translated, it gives CASSDTSGVGNQPQHF.

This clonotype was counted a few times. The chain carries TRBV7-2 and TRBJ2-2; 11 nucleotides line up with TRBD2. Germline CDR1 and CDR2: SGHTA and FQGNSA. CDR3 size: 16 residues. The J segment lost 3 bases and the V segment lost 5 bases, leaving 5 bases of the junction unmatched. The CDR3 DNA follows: TGTGCCAGCAGCCCAGGGACTAGCGGTTACACCGGGGAGCTGTTTTTT. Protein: CASSPGTSGYTGELFF.

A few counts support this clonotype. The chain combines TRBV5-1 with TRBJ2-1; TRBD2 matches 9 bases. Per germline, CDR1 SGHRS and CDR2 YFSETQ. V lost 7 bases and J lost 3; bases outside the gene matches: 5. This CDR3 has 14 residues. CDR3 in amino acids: CASGGGDVYNEQFF. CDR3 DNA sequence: TGCGCCAGCGGCGGGGGGGACGTCTACAATGAGCAGTTCTTC.

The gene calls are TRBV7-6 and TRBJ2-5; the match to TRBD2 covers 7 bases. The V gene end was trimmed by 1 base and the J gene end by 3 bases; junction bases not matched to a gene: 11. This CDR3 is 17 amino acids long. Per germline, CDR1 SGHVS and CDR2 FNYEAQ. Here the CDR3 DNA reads TGTGCCAGCAGCTTAGTTGATGCGACTAGCCAAAAAGAGACCCAGTACTTC. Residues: CASSLVDATSQKETQYF.

The CDR3 DNA is TGTGCCAGCAGCACCCGTAGCGGTTACAATGAGCAGTTCTTC. Protein sequence: CASSTRSGYNEQFF. The chain couples TRBV11-2 to TRBJ2-1, with a weak D call TRBD2 (6 bases). This CDR3 spans 14 amino acids. The V end lost 5 bases, the J end lost 4 bases, and 12 bases lay between the germline ends. Germline CDR1 is SGHAT and CDR2 is FQNNGV.

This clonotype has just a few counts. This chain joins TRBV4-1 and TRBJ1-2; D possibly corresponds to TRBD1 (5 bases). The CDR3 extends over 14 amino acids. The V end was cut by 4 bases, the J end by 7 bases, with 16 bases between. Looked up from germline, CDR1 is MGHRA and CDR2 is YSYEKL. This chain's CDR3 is CASSRGLPLGGYTF. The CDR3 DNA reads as TGCGCCAGCAGCCGGGGACTGCCGTTGGGTGGCTACACCTTC.

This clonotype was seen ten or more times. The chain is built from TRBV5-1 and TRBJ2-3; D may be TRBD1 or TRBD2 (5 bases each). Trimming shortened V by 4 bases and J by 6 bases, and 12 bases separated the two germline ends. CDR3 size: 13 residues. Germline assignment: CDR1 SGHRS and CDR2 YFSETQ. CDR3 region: CASSPTGGDTQYF. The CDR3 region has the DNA TGCGCCAGCAGCCCTACAGGAGGCGATACGCAGTATTTT.

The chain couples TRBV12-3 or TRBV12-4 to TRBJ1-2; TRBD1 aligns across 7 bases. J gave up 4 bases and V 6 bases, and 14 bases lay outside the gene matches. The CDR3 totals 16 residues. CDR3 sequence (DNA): TGTGCCAGCAGGGATTCGGGGATAGGGGGCTCCTATGGCTACACCTTC. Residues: CASRDSGIGGSYGYTF.